Sequencing of this T cell receptor beta chain was carried out in a study of shared clonotypes between healthy human individuals. Trimming took off 1 base at V and 4 bases at J, with 10 bases between the two ends. CDR1 is SGHNT, CDR2 YENEEA, per germline. The CDR3 is made up of 14 amino acids. A word on this clone: Antigen: not known.

Study observations and caveats: Sharing of clonotypes among donors was expected to vary with sequencing depth.

Sequenced by immunoSEQ multiplex PCR; TCRdb stores in-frame clones only, minus some. The sample records about 2.3 million clones, over 85% being singletons. The material sequenced was naive CD4+ T cells from PBMCs. Specified subset: CD45RA+ positively selected. The receptor comes from a man in his late teens or twenties in good health. Some clones in this sample may be carry-over from other donors' samples. The rearrangement uses TRBV11-3 and TRBJ1-1; no reliable D call. The CDR3 coding sequence is TGTGCCAGCAGCTTAGGAGGAGATATCACTGAAGCTTTCTTT. Translated, it gives CASSLGGDITEAFF.